The 20 T cell receptor beta chains reported below all come from one sample, sequenced in a study of human T cells and chemical hapten exposure (dated by TCRdb to about 2021). Library preparation employed RACE. The sequencing machine was a NextSeq 500. The public reads were quality trimmed at Q25 with fastp and then assembled into clones with MiXCR by TCRdb, keeping productive beta chains. A single entry per CDR3 protein holds the most common genes and DNA from its merged rows. The sample table holds 70,000 to 80,000 distinct CDR3 sequences, of which 25% to 40% were seen once. The ten largest clonotypes hold roughly 9.8% of the sample. The time point tag for this specimen amounts to: patch test 1, 2 weeks after DPC sensitization. Explained via the paper, the treatment or condition label denotes: therapeutic diphenylcyclopropenone sensitization with weekly scalp DPC. Specimen: whole blood, collected in connection with sensitization to the hapten diphenylcyclopropenone (DPC). Every receptor here comes from a man aged 40-55 years with alopecia areata. Some clones in this sample may be carry-over from other donors' samples.

The rearrangement joins TRBV7-2 to TRBJ2-1, with 7 positions matching TRBD2. Germline CDR1 is SGHTA and CDR2 is FQGNSA. This CDR3 region has 15 residues. V shed 5 bases and J 7 bases; nucleotides not matched to a gene: 11. CDR3 protein: CASSPPSGVVNEQFF. The CDR3 DNA reads TGTGCCAGCAGCCCACCCAGCGGGGTGGTAAATGAGCAGTTCTTC.

The V and J genes are TRBV28 and TRBJ2-7; weak D call: TRBD1 (7 bases). Germline values: CDR1 MDHEN, CDR2 SYDVKM. V dropped 3 bases and J dropped 4 bases, with 19 bases sitting between them. The CDR3 runs 16 residues. CDR3 in amino acids: CASSFFGAGGNYEQYF. CDR3 coding DNA: TGTGCCAGCAGTTTCTTTGGGGCAGGGGGGAATTACGAGCAGTACTTC.

As DNA, the CDR3 is TGTGCCACCAGCAGAGCCGGAAACGCAGATACGCAGTATTTT. Residues: CATSRAGNADTQYF. The chain uses TRBV15 and TRBJ2-3; no clear D. Trimming removed 1 base at V and 4 bases at J, with 9 bases between. The germline gives CDR1 LNHNV, CDR2 YYDKDF (reference sequence). The CDR3 sequence is 14 residues long.

The rearrangement joins TRBV14 to TRBJ2-3; the D gene is possibly TRBD1 (5 bases). CDR1 and CDR2 (germline): SGHDN, FVKESK. V was trimmed by 1 base and J by 0 bases, leaving 14 bases between them. The CDR3 is made up of 17 amino acids. In DNA form, the CDR3 reads TGTGCCAGCAGCCAAGCTACTCTCAGGGCTAGCACAGATACGCAGTATTTT. It specifies CASSQATLRASTDTQYF.

This clonotype was observed a handful of times. The chain links TRBV7-9 to TRBJ2-2; D uncertain. Trimming took off 1 base at V and 0 bases at J, with 6 bases between the two ends. The CDR3 contains 15 residues. From germline, CDR1 is SEHNR and CDR2 FQNEAQ (reference sequence). DNA for the CDR3: TGTGCCAGCAGCTTAGGGGTTTCGAACACCGGGGAGCTGTTTTTT. Translation gives CASSLGVSNTGELFF.

This clonotype turned up a few times. The gene calls are TRBV12-3 or TRBV12-4 and TRBJ2-4, with 9 nucleotides matching TRBD2. The V and J ends lost 8 bases and 0 bases, in that order; junction bases with no gene match: 8. The CDR3 extends over 16 amino acids. CDR3 bases: TGTGCCAGCGGCGGGGGGGGGAATCTAGCCAAAAACATTCAGTACTTC. Translating gives CASGGGGNLAKNIQYF.

The chain is built from TRBV5-6 and TRBJ2-2, with 8 positions matching TRBD2. CDR3 length equals 16 residues. Germline values: CDR1 SGHDT, CDR2 YYEEEE. Trimming took 4 bases from V and 5 from J; bases not matched to a gene: 10. The CDR3 nucleotides read TGTGCCAGCAGCGACCTCGGGACTAGGGGGACCGGGGAGCTGTTTTTT. As protein: CASSDLGTRGTGELFF.

This clonotype was counted only a few times. The gene calls are TRBV12-3 or TRBV12-4 and TRBJ1-2; D not certain. The CDR3 is 14 amino acids. Trimming cost V 3 bases and J 8 bases, with 16 bases left between them. Here the CDR3 DNA reads TGTGCCAGCAGTTTCGGACGGCACAGAAGAGGCTACACCTTC. Translating gives CASSFGRHRRGYTF.

As to this clonotype: At one of its ends the junction is not consistent with the germline gene, which may arise from a read error. The V call is TRBV27, the J call TRBJ2-7, with TRBD2 as a possible D gene (5 bases). The CDR3 runs 14 residues. The germline V gene encodes CDR1 MNHEY and CDR2 SMNVEV (reference sequence). CDR3 sequence reads: CASSLSTSFHEQYF. The CDR3 DNA reads TGTGCCAGCAGTCTATCAACTAGTTTCCACGAGCAGTACTTC.

The CDR3 DNA is TGTGCCAGCAACTCGGAGGCCCTGGGCAATCAGCCCCAGCATTTT. The encoded protein is CASNSEALGNQPQHF. This chain uses TRBV28 with TRBJ1-5; no definite D call. With 7 bases removed from V and 2 bases from J, the gap between germline ends came to 15 bases. The V gene's germline CDR1 is MDHEN and CDR2 SYDVKM. This CDR3 is built from 15 residues.

The chain uses TRBV4-2 and TRBJ2-7; D might be TRBD1 (6 bases). CDR1 and CDR2 (germline): LGHNA, YNFKEQ. Trimming pared 1 base from V and 2 bases from J, leaving 12 bases between. This CDR3 spans 15 amino acids. DNA of the CDR3: TGTGCCAGCAGCCAAGTGGCGACAGGCCCCTACGAGCAGTACTTC. It encodes CASSQVATGPYEQYF.

This clonotype was detected a few times. The chain couples TRBV10-2 to TRBJ2-2; D is ambiguous. The length of the CDR3 is 13 residues. Trimming removed 8 bases from V and 2 bases from J, with 9 bases in between. Germline assignment: CDR1 WSHSY and CDR2 SAAADI. The CDR3, as DNA: TGCGCCAGCCTTCGAAGCAACACCGGGGAGCTGTTTTTT. This codes for CASLRSNTGELFF.

This clonotype was observed a few times. This sequence joins TRBV7-9 and TRBJ2-5; tentatively, D is TRBD2 (7 bases). This CDR3 has 19 amino acids. Germline CDR1 reads SEHNR; CDR2 reads FQNEAQ (reference sequence). V was pared by 5 bases and J by 0 bases, with 25 bases between. The CDR3 sequence: CASSQGGGALPGYQETQYF. Here the CDR3 DNA reads TGTGCCAGCAGCCAGGGAGGGGGAGCTCTTCCGGGCTACCAAGAGACCCAGTACTTC.

This clonotype was counted between two and nine times. The chain has TRBV27 and TRBJ1-5, with D possibly TRBD1 on 6 matching bases. The CDR3 spans 13 residues. Per germline, CDR1 MNHEY and CDR2 SMNVEV (reference sequence). V lost 8 bases and J 3 bases, leaving 11 bases between the germline ends. The CDR3 reads CASQGGYNQPQHF. Here the CDR3 DNA reads TGTGCCAGCCAAGGGGGGTACAATCAGCCCCAGCATTTT.

The chain is built from TRBV10-3 and TRBJ2-5, with D possibly being TRBD1 (6 bases). Germline loops: CDR1 ENHRY, CDR2 SYGVKD. This CDR3 comprises 14 residues. The V and J ends lost 8 bases and 2 bases respectively, with 15 bases between them. The CDR3 bases are TGTGCCATCGGAAGGGACAAGAGTCAAGAGACCCAGTACTTC. This gives the protein CAIGRDKSQETQYF.

The chain is built from TRBV20-1 and TRBJ1-2; D gene ambiguous. This CDR3 region has 16 residues. With 0 bases removed from V and 1 base from J, the gap between germline ends came to 15 bases. Germline V gene data show CDR1 as DFQATT and CDR2 as SNEGSKA (reference sequence). This chain's CDR3 is CSARDRYQGSNYGYTF. The CDR3 DNA is TGCAGTGCTAGAGATCGCTATCAAGGGAGTAACTATGGCTACACCTTC.

This rearrangement joins TRBV7-2 to TRBJ1-1; D is ambiguous. Germline CDR1 is SGHTA and CDR2 is FQGNSA. The CDR3 is 11 amino acids. V was pared by 5 bases and J by 7 bases, with 8 bases between. In nucleotides, the CDR3 is TGTGCCAGCAGCAACACCCGTGAAGCTTTCTTT. Translated: CASSNTREAFF. Combining the CDR3 with reference TRBV7-2 and TRBJ1-1 gives the whole variable domain GAGVSQSPSNKVTEKGKDVELRCDPISGHTALYWYRQSLGQGLEFLIYFQGNSAPDKSGLPSDRFSAERTGGSVSTLTIQRTQQEDSAVYLCASSNTREAFFGQGTRLTVV.

The rearrangement links TRBV15 to TRBJ2-2; unclear D gene. V was trimmed by 2 bases and J by 6 bases, leaving 7 bases between them. This CDR3 has 13 residues. CDR1 LNHNV and CDR2 YYDKDF come from the germline V gene (reference sequence). CDR3 loop: CATSRQMAGELFF. The CDR3 nucleotides are TGTGCCACCAGCAGACAAATGGCCGGGGAGCTGTTTTTT.

The V gene is TRBV28, the J gene TRBJ2-5, with TRBD1 identical over 11 bases. The CDR3 loop spans 16 amino acids. The ends lost 3 bases at V and 5 bases at J; junction bases unmatched: 8. Germline CDR1 is MDHEN and CDR2 is SYDVKM. The CDR3: CASSFPRTGGAETQYF. For the CDR3, the DNA is TGTGCCAGCAGTTTCCCACGGACAGGGGGCGCGGAGACCCAGTACTTC.

This clonotype was recorded a few times. The chain carries TRBV6-1 and TRBJ2-5, with TRBD2 identical over 13 bases. Germline trimming cut 5 bases from V and 2 bases from J; bases unmatched to any gene: 5. The CDR3 contains 16 residues. Germline assignment: CDR1 MNHNS and CDR2 SASEGT. The CDR3 sequence: CASSSLTSGGQETQYF. CDR3 DNA: TGTGCCAGCAGTTCATTGACTAGCGGGGGGCAAGAGACCCAGTACTTC.